This TCR beta chain was obtained from a study of cytomegalovirus exposure and HLA in healthy donors (dated by TCRdb to about 2017). Study-level background: According to an earlier analysis of a few hundred of the donors, roughly 180 million T cells yielded over 90 million unique TCR beta sequences and approximately 300 Gb of sequence data. The number of typed donors differed by locus: 629-630 for A, B, C, DRB1 and DQB1; 500 to 550 for DQA1; around 580 for DPA1; and around 490 for DPB1. Genome-wide SNP genotypes for about 55% of the roughly 670 donors were used in a later genetic analysis, which treated that subset as a discovery cohort. All discovery cohort repertoires had been generated using a single sequencing platform. A separate validation cohort of 100 to 150 different subjects was used in addition to the roughly 620-subject first cohort. About 310 gigabases of sequencing data and 80 million or so unique TCR sequences were included in an early release covering 500 to 750 HLA-typed donors. To decide whether each TCR beta V gene segment behaved as functional or pseudogenic, an earlier analysis of some 540 of the donors relied on high-throughput TCR beta sequencing. The study aimed to test whether cataloging public T cell receptors could reveal signatures of past pathogen exposure. Roughly five DR-DQ haplotypes were handled as single units for association and clustering because linkage in the cohort was strong. Among almost 400 genotyped donors of the cohort, an average of approximately 230,000 unique TCR beta nucleotide sequences were sequenced per donor, roughly a sixth of them non-productive. Of the roughly 400 genotyped donors, 70% to 90% were placed in the genetic ancestry cluster associated with self-reported Caucasian donors. In a later analysis, previously published TCR beta repertoires from 666 donors were re-analyzed and high-resolution HLA genotyping was added so that TCR occurrence patterns could be studied. To predict cytomegalovirus infection status, the study combined high-throughput TCR immunosequencing, statistical association of individual TCRs with disease status, and machine learning. The study used immunosequencing to profile the T cell repertoires of several hundred subjects and linked those repertoires to cytomegalovirus serostatus. The later analysis used no new phenotypic data to find candidate immune exposures, relying instead on TCR beta sequences and their occurrence across donors. HLA typing covered class I and class II loci at four-digit resolution. Donor age, sex, ethnicity and CMV serostatus were collected together with the repertoire data.

Libraries were prepared through the immunoSEQ multiplex PCR assay. For the multiplex PCR, a mixture combining 60 forward primers for TCR Vbeta segments and 13 reverse primers for TCR Jbeta segments was used. A multiplex PCR assay on genomic DNA amplified the CDR3 region of rearranged TCR beta genes. The Illumina HiSeq System was used to sequence the amplified TCR beta libraries as 87-base-pair reads. On the study's bioinformatics: Across the 500 to 700 repertoires, a later analysis counted 80 million or so unique TCR beta chains, 9.5 million to 12 million of which were shared by at least two donors. To remove PCR and sequencing errors, raw reads were error-corrected and collapsed into unique sequences using a nearest-neighbor algorithm that merged closely related sequences. V, D and J gene segments were assigned by aligning CDR3 sequences to IMGT reference sequences. For a sequence to be retained, at least a six-nucleotide match to both a V gene segment and a J gene segment was required. Rearrangements were called productive when the CDR3 lacked stop codons and stayed in frame with V and J; all others were non-productive. Following IMGT convention, CDR3 was defined as the stretch from the second conserved V-encoded cysteine to the conserved J-encoded phenylalanine. The earlier analysis of roughly 590 of the donors excluded sequences that lacked an unambiguous match to a single V gene segment. In an earlier analysis of a few hundred of the donors, a V segment was called functional when productive rearrangements were above 56.7%, and segregating when the standard deviation between donors exceeded 5%. To diagnose cytomegalovirus status from the catalog of TCR beta chain sequences, a statistical classification framework was built. In a later analysis, V and J genes were assigned by comparing TCR nucleotide sequences against IMGT/GENE-DB human TR gene sequences. Using the TCRdist pipeline, a later analysis assigned CDR3 sequences along with most-parsimonious VDJ recombination scenarios. In a later analysis, each TCR beta chain was defined by its CDR3 amino acid sequence together with its V-gene family, and reads lacking a unique V-gene family were excluded. In a later analysis, 450 to 600 highly shared, low-generation-probability nucleotide sequences were removed to address suspected cross-contamination and a sequencing artifact. In a later analysis, a clonal expansion index for each public chain was calculated from normalized within-repertoire ranks of inferred template counts. In a later analysis, generation probabilities were computed with a VDJ recombination model fitted to out-of-frame rearrangements, and the resulting probabilities were checked against IGoR. In a later analysis, hypergeometric tests were used to score TCR-TCR, TCR-HLA and TCR-CMV co-occurrence, with a repertoire-size bias correction applied to TCR pairs. False discovery rates were estimated in a later analysis by permuting HLA or CMV assignments 20 times. In a later analysis, co-occurring TCRs were grouped using DBSCAN, with TCRdist sequence similarity added in when clustering inside HLA-allele-positive subsets. Repertoires with fewer than 30,000 or more than 120,000 public chains were left out of co-occurrence clustering, as were a few repertoires with anomalous nucleotide sharing. Here the immuneACCESS table is served through TCRdb, limited to in-frame sequences with V and J called. Missing clones are a known gap in these copies; in checked studies unresolved V genes cover under half, and the rest lacks a known reason. V, J and clone size were drawn from that table, and D and trimming were deduced from the DNA. For this sample the table gives about 130,000 clones, of which roughly 79% were detected only once. The ten largest clones capture about 1.8% of the sample.

Comments on this clone: Its specific antigen is unknown. No quality values exist for individual bases; no much larger clone is one base distant.

The CDR3 sequence holds 14 residues, the cysteine and phenylalanine included. Of all the DNA, just the CDR3 is kept, 42 bases in frame from base 1. V and J are truncated by 1 base and 6 bases respectively, leaving an intervening sequence of 10 bases. CDR1 and CDR2 (MGHRA, YSYEKL) derive from the germline V gene. Overall study results and their limits: Some IMGT-functional V segments, including TRBV6-2 and TRBV6-3, could not be told apart with the 87-base-pair reads, so those segments were excluded. A later analysis found that HLA-associated TCR beta chains were more clonally expanded and had lower generation probabilities than equally common non-associated chains. V-gene and J-gene trimming of TCR beta chains was associated with a missense DCLRE1C variant in a later genetic analysis, and the association was replicated in an independent cohort. In vitro tests confirmed that three of the cytomegalovirus-associated TCR beta chains recognize cytomegalovirus antigens. A later analysis found that most CMV-associated TCR beta chains appeared HLA-restricted, with HLA associations seemingly driven largely by CMV exposure. A later analysis found that TCR association rates varied across HLA loci, with DRB1 alleles showing the most associated TCRs and HLA-C alleles the fewest. A total of 150 to 200 TCR beta chains were listed by the study as associated with cytomegalovirus. The earlier analysis of around 600 of the donors excluded some 15 rarely observed V segments, including chromosome 9 orphons, because counts were too low. In a later analysis, around 17,000 TCR beta sequences were associated with specific HLA alleles at a false discovery rate of 0.05. Several of the top co-occurrence clusters appeared to be linked to parvovirus B19, influenza, CMV and Epstein-Barr virus, according to a later analysis. A group of highly shared sequence variants was considered likely to be a technical artifact of the sequencing pipeline. A further reported finding was that TCR beta sequences accurately predicted the HLA-A and HLA-B alleles for most subjects in the first cohort. It was suggested by the authors that the approach could potentially be generalized to other disease states and immunological phenotypes. In an earlier analysis of 587 of the donors, most TCR beta V segments appeared in productive rearrangements about 90% or about 30% of the time, broadly matching IMGT annotations. The classifier was reported to diagnose cytomegalovirus status with high specificity and sensitivity in both the original and validation cohorts. Presence/absence analyses assumed roughly uniform sequencing depth across donors, an assumption that may not hold. Correlated functional status among segregating V segments might reflect linkage disequilibrium, but an unknown experimental factor could not be ruled out. Because HLA typing was missing for some donors at each locus, association tests included only the typed subset. A later genetic analysis reported fewer N-insertions in productive TCRs among donors in an Asian-associated ancestry cluster than the roughly 700-donor mean. Across donors, most TCR sequences were observed very rarely, whereas some public TCRs were present in many individuals. In this cohort, only TCR beta chains were sequenced, and detectable features were limited by the absence of alpha or paired-chain data. Immune exposure information for the cohort was limited to CMV serostatus. When HLA alleles, especially DR and DQ, strongly co-occurred, TCR associations were difficult to assign to individual alleles.

The cohort was made up of approximately 700 healthy bone marrow donors. At the time of sampling, every cohort member was nominally healthy, though immune exposures that went unrecorded were likely present. The donor was CMV seronegative and belonged to the group of more than 300 seronegative cohort members. Each donor provided a peripheral blood sample, and peripheral blood mononuclear cells were used for TCR beta sequencing. The Qiagen DNeasy Blood Extraction Kit was used to extract genomic DNA from the blood cell samples. This TCR came from a woman aged 45-60 years in good health and CMV-seronegative. Sequencing input: PBMCs. The rearranged chain carries TRBV4-1 and TRBJ1-5, with no confident D gene call. The CDR3 corresponds to CASSQVTSGQPQHF. The bases read TGCGCCAGCAGCCAAGTGACATCAGGTCAGCCCCAGCATTTT.